Detailed here is one T cell receptor (beta chain). Its antigen is unidentified. The trim removed 2 bases at V and 7 bases at J, leaving 5 bases unmatched. The germline gives CDR1 SEHNR, CDR2 FQNEAQ (reference sequence). The CDR3 spans 15 residues. The source of the sample is a study of cytomegalovirus exposure and HLA in healthy donors. Notes on the study in general: An analysis that came later showed most CMV-associated TCR beta chains appearing HLA-restricted. There was a cluster of highly shared sequence variants that was likely a sequencing artifact.

A multiplex PCR was run with 60 Vbeta primers and 13 Jbeta primers. Produced via immunoSEQ multiplex PCR; TCRdb's table is partial and in-frame only. This repertoire comprises 60,000 to 70,000 clones; its ten largest clones make up approximately 5%. The donors were healthy bone marrow donors. This sequence joins TRBV7-9 and TRBJ2-1; 10 bases line up with TRBD2. The sequence came from a man younger than 40 in good health and CMV-seropositive. Sequences were obtained from PBMCs. The CDR3 DNA sequence: TGTGCCAGCAGCTTAAGCGGGGGGGCCCTAAATGAGCAGTTCTTC. Its translation is CASSLSGGALNEQFF.